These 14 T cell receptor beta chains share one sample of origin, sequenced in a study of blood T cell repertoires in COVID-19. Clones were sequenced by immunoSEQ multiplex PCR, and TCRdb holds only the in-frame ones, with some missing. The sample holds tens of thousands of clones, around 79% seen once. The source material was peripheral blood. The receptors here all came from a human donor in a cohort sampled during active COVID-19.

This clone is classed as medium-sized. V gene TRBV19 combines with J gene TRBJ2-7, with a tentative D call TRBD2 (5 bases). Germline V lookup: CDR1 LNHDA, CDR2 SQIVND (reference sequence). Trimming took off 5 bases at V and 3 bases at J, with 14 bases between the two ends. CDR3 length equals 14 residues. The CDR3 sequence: CASSLGGGIYEQYF. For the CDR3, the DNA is TGTGCCAGTAGTCTAGGTGGAGGAATCTACGAGCAGTACTTC.

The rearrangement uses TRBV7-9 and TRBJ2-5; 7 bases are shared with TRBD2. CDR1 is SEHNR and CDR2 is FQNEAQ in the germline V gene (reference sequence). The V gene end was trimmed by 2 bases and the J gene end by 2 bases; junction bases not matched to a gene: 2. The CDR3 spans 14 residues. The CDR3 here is CASSLSGNQETQYF. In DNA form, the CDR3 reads TGTGCCAGCAGCTTAAGCGGGAATCAAGAGACCCAGTACTTC.

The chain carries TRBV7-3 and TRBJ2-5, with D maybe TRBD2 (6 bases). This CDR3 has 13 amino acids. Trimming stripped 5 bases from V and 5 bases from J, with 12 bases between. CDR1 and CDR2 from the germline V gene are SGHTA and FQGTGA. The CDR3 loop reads CASSPDYSETQYF. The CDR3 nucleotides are TGTGCCAGCAGCCCGGACTACTCGGAGACCCAGTACTTC.

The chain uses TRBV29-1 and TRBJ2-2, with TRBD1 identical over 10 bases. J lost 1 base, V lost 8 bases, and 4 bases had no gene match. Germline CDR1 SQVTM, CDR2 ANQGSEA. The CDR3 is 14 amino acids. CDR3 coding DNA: TGCAGCACCGGACAGGGGGGGAACACCGGGGAGCTGTTTTTT. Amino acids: CSTGQGGNTGELFF.

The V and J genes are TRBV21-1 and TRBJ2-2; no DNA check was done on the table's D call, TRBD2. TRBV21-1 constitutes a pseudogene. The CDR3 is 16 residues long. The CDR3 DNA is TGTGCCAGCAGCAAACGGCCGGGAGGGGACACCGGGGAGCTGTTTTTT. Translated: CASSKRPGGDTGELFF.

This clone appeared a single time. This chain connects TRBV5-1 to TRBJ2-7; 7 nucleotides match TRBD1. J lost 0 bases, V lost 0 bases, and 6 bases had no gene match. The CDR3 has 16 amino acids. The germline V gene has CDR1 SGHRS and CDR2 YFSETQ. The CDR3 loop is CASSLGVRGFSYEQYF. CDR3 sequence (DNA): TGCGCCAGCAGCTTGGGCGTCAGGGGGTTCTCCTACGAGCAGTACTTC.

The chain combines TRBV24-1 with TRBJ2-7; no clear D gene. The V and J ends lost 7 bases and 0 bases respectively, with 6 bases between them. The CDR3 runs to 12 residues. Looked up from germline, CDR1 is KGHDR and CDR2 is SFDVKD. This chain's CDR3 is CATSPSSYEQYF. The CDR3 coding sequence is TGTGCCACCAGCCCTAGCTCCTACGAGCAGTACTTC.

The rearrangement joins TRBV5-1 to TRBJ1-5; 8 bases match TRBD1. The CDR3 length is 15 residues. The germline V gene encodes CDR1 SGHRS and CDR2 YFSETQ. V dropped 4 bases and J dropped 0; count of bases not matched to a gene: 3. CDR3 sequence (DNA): TGCGCCAGCAGCCGGACAGGGAATAGCAATCAGCCCCAGCATTTT. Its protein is CASSRTGNSNQPQHF.

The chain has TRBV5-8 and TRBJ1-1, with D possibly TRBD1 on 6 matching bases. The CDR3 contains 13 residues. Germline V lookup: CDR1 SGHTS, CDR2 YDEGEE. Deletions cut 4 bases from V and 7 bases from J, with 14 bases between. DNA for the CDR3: TGTGCCAGCAGCCCTAGGACAGCCGATGAAGCTTTCTTT. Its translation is CASSPRTADEAFF.

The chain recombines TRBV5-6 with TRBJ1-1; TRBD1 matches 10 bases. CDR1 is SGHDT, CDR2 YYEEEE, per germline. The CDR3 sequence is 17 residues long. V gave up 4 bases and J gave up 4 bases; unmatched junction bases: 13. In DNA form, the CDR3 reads TGTGCCAGCAGCAACAGGTTGGGACAGGGGTATGGCACTGAAGCTTTCTTT. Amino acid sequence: CASSNRLGQGYGTEAFF.

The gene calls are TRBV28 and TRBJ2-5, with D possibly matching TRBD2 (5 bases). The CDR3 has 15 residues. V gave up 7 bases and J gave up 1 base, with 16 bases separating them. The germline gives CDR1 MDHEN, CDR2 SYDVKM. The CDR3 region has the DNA TGTGCCAGCACCCTCTCCGGCGGGCTCCAAGAGACCCAGTACTTC. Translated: CASTLSGGLQETQYF.

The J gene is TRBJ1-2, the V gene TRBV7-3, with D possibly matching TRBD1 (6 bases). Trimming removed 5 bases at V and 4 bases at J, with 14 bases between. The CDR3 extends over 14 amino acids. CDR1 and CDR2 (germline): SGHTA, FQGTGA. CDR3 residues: CASSPLDRTYGYTF. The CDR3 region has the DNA TGTGCCAGCAGCCCACTAGACAGGACCTATGGCTACACCTTC. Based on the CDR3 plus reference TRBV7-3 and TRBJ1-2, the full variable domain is GAGVSQTPSNKVTEKGKYVELRCDPISGHTALYWYRQSLGQGPEFLIYFQGTGAADDSGLPNDRFFAVRPEGSVSTLKIQRTERGDSAVYLCASSPLDRTYGYTFGSGTRLTVV.

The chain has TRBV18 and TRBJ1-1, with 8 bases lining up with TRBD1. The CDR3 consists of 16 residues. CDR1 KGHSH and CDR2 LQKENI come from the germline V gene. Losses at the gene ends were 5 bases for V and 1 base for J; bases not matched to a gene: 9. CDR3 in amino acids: CASSATGGGRNTEAFF. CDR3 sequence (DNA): TGTGCCAGCTCAGCCACAGGGGGGGGACGGAACACTGAAGCTTTCTTT.

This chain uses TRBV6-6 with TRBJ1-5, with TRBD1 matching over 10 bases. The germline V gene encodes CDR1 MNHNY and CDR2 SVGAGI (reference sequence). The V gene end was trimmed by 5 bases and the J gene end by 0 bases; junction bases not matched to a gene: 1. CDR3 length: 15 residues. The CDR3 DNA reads TGTGCCAGCAGTCGGACAGGGGGTAGCAATCAGCCCCAGCATTTT. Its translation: CASSRTGGSNQPQHF.